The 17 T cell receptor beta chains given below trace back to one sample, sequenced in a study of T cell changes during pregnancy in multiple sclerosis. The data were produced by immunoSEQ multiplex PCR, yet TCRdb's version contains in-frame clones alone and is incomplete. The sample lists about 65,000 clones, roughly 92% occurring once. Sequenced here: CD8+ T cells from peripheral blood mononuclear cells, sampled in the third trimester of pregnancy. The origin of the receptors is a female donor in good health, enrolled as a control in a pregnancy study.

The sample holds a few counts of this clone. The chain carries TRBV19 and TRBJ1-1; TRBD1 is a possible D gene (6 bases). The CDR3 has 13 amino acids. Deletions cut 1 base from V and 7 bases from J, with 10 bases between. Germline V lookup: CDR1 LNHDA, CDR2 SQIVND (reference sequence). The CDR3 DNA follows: TGTGCCAGTAGTATAGGTAACAGGGTTGAAGCTTTCTTT. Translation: CASSIGNRVEAFF. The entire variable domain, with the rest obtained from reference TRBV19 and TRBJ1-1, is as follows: DGGITQSPKYLFRKEGQNVTLSCEQNLNHDAMYWYRQDPGQGLRLIYYSQIVNDFQKGDIAEGYSVSREKKESFPLTVTSAQKNPTAFYLCASSIGNRVEAFFGQGTRLTVV.

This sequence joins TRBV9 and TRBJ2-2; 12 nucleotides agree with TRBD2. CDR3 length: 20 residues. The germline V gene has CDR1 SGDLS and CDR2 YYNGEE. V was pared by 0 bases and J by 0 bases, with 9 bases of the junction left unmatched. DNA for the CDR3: TGTGCCAGCAGCGTAGCCCAACTAGCGGGGGGATTTTCGAACACCGGGGAGCTGTTTTTT. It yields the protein CASSVAQLAGGFSNTGELFF.

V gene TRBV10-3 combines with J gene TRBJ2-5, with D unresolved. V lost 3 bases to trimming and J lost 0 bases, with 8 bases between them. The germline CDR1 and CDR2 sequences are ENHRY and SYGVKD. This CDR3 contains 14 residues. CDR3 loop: CAISEDSNQETQYF. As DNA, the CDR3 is TGTGCCATCAGTGAAGACTCAAACCAAGAGACCCAGTACTTC.

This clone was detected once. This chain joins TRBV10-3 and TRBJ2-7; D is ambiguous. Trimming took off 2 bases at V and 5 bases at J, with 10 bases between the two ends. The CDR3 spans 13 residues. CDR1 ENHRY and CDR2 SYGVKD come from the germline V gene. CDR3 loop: CAISEGSFNEQYF. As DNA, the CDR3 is TGTGCCATCAGTGAGGGTAGTTTCAACGAGCAGTACTTC.

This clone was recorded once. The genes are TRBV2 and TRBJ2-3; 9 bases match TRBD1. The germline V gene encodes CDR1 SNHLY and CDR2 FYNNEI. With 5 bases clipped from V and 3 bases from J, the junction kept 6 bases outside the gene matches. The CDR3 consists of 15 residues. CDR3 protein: CASSSRTGDTDTQYF. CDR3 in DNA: TGTGCCAGCAGTTCCAGGACAGGGGATACAGATACGCAGTATTTT.

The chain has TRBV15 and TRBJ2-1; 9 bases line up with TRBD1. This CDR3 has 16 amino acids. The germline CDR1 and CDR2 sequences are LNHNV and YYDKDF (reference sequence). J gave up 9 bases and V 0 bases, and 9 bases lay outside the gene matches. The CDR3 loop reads CATSRDKGTGGLEQFF. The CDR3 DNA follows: TGTGCCACCAGCAGAGATAAGGGCACAGGGGGCCTTGAGCAGTTCTTC. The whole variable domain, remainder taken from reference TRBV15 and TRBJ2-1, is DAMVIQNPRYQVTQFGKPVTLSCSQTLNHNVMYWYQQKSSQAPKLLFHYYDKDFNNEADTPDNFQSRRPNTSFCFLDIRSPGLGDTAMYLCATSRDKGTGGLEQFFGPGTRLTVL.

The CDR3 DNA reads as TGTGCCAGCAGCACGGCCGGGACAGACAATTCCTACGAGCAGTACTTC. Its protein is CASSTAGTDNSYEQYF. The chain joins TRBV7-8 to TRBJ2-7; 7 bases map to TRBD1. With 5 bases clipped from V and 1 base from J, the junction kept 11 bases outside the gene matches. Germline V gene lookup returns CDR1 SGHVS and CDR2 FQNEAQ. CDR3 length: 16 amino acids.

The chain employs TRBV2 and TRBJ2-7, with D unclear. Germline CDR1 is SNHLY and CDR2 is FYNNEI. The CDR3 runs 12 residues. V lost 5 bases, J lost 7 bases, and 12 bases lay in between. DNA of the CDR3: TGTGCCAGCAGTAACGACTGGAGAGAGCAGTACTTC. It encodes CASSNDWREQYF.

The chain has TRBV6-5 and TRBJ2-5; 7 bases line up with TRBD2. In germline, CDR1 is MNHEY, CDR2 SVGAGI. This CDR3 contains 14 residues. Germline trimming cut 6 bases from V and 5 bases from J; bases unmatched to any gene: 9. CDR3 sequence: CASSRTSVGETQYF. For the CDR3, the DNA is TGTGCCAGCAGCCGAACTAGCGTGGGGGAGACCCAGTACTTC.

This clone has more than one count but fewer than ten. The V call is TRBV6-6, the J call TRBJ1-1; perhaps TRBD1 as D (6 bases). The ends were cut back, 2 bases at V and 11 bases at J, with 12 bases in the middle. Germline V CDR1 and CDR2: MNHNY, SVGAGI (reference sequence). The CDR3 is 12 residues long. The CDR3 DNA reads TGTGCCAGCAGTTACCTGACAGGATGGGCTTTCTTT. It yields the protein CASSYLTGWAFF.

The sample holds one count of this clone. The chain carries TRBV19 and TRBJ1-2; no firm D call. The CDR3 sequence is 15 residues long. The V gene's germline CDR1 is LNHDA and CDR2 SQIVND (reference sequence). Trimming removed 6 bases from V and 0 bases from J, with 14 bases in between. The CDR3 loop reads CASRPRRHANYGYTF. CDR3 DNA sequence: TGTGCCAGTAGACCCCGTCGACATGCTAACTATGGCTACACCTTC.

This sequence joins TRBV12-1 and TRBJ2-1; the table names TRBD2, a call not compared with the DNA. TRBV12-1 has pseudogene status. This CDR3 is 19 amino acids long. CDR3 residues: CASSSPPITSGGGYNEQFF. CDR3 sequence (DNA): TGTGCCAGCAGCTCCCCCCCGATTACTAGCGGGGGAGGGTACAATGAGCAGTTCTTC.

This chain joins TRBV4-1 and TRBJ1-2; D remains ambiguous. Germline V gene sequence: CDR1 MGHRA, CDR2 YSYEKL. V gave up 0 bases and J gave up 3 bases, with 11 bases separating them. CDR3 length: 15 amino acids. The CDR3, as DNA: TGCGCCAGCAGCCAAGAATCGGGGTTGTACTATGGCTACACCTTC. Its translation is CASSQESGLYYGYTF.

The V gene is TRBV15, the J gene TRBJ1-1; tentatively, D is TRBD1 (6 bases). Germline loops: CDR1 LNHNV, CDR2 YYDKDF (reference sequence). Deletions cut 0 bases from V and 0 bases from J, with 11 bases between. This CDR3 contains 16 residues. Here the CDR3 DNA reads TGTGCCACCAGCAGAGATAAGGGGGTTGTGAACACTGAAGCTTTCTTT. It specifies CATSRDKGVVNTEAFF.

The CDR3 here is CASSYSRTGNNEQFF. CDR3 sequence (DNA): TGTGCCAGCAGTTACTCAAGGACAGGGAACAATGAGCAGTTCTTC. The chain uses TRBV6-5 and TRBJ2-1, with TRBD1 matching over 8 bases. The junction had 3 bases not matched to a gene; V was cut back by 0 bases and J by 5 bases. This CDR3 has 15 amino acids. Germline CDR1 MNHEY, CDR2 SVGAGI.

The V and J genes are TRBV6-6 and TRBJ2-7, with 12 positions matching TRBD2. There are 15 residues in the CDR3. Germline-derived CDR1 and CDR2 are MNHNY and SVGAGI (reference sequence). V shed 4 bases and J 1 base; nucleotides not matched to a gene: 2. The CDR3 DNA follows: TGTGCCAGCAGTTCCGGACTAGCGGGGTCCTACGAGCAGTACTTC. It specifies CASSSGLAGSYEQYF.

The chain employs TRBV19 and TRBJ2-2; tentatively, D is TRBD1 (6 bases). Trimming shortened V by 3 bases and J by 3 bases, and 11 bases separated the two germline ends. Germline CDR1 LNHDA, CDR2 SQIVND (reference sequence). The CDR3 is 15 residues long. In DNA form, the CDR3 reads TGTGCCAGTAGTATTGCACAGGGCTACACCGGGGAGCTGTTTTTT. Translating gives CASSIAQGYTGELFF.